The clone carrying this TCR beta chain was counted once. Its antigen is still unknown. The libraries were made with immunoSEQ version 4 in survey mode. Repertoires were generated with immunoSEQ multiplex PCR, while TCRdb's copy carries only in-frame clones and drops some. The sample holds fewer than 50,000 clones, approximately 89% seen once. The data were taken from a study of persistence of HIV-infected CD4 T cells. Across the study: Anti-CD3/anti-CD28 beads activated more cells than antigen stimulation did.

Nonspecific anti-CD3/anti-CD28 bead stimulation represents the broad CD4+ T cell repertoire. Sorting of responding CD4+ T cells relied on upregulated CD40 ligand together with CD69. For approximately 17 hours, CD8-depleted PBMCs received anti-CD28/CD49d costimulation, a CD40-blocking antibody and enfuvirtide. V was trimmed by 0 bases and J by 8 bases, leaving 17 bases between them. Germline CDR1 reads SGHRS; CDR2 reads YFSETQ. There are 15 residues in the CDR3. The sequence derives from an adult man with HIV who was CMV-seropositive. The gene calls are TRBV5-1 and TRBJ1-2, with D possibly TRBD1 on 6 matching bases. Here the sequenced sample was CD4+ T cells sorted from PBMCs after approximately 19-hour stimulation, taken from a patient who received antiretroviral therapy. The CDR3, as DNA: TGCGCCAGCAGCTTGGACGGGGGGGGCGCCTGGGGCTACACCTTC. As protein: CASSLDGGGAWGYTF.